This paragraph reports one T cell receptor (beta chain). Its antigen remains unknown. The data originate from a study of CD8+CD57+ T cells in acquired aplastic anemia. Study summary: Sorted CD4+ and CD8+ cells yielded about 3 ug of DNA on average.

Genomic DNA templated the TCR beta VDJ and CDR3 profiling. TCRdb fed the reads into MiXCR, producing one record per CDR3 protein. The sample lists roughly 98,000 distinct CDR3 sequences, roughly two thirds occurring once. Trimming removed 1 base from V and 2 bases from J, with 12 bases in between. Looked up from germline, CDR1 is LNHNV and CDR2 is YYDKDF (reference sequence). This CDR3 is built from 15 residues. Patients selected for sequencing had displayed CD8+CD57+ cell expansion by flow cytometry. As a group, the patients uniformly had severe acquired aplastic anemia. Sampling of blood occurred while the patients had still received no therapy. Study results and limitations: With respect to CD8+ Simpson's diversity, patients and controls did not differ significantly.

The chain is built from TRBV15 and TRBJ2-7; perhaps D is TRBD1 or TRBD2 (5 bases each). The sample consisted of sorted CD4+, CD8+, or CD8+CD57+ T cells (not recorded which) from PBMCs. The sequence came from a human donor with aplastic anemia. CDR3 protein: CATSRGGGGAYEQYF. CDR3 DNA: TGTGCCACCAGCAGAGGTGGGGGTGGTGCCTACGAGCAGTACTTC.